The rows below give T cell receptor beta chains drawn from one sample of a study of blood T cell repertoires in COVID-19. Produced via immunoSEQ multiplex PCR; TCRdb's table is partial and in-frame only. Of roughly 100,000 clones listed, approximately 91% are singletons. The sample taken for sequencing was peripheral blood. Every receptor here comes from a human donor in a cohort sampled during active COVID-19. CDR3s include the opening cysteine and the closing phenylalanine or tryptophan. A D gene is named only where the DNA matches it firmly. Rows may omit the clone size; those that give it use once, few, many or a size class.

d_gene: NA; abundance: NA; j_gene: TRBJ1-5; v_gene: TRBV6-5; CDR3aa: CASTTTRGNQPQHF; CDR3nt: TGTGCCAGCACCACCACGAGAGGTAATCAGCCCCAGCATTTT
d_gene: TRBD1; abundance: NA; j_gene: TRBJ1-1; v_gene: TRBV5-5; CDR3aa: CASSFTGQSTAFF; CDR3nt: TGTGCCAGCAGCTTTACGGGACAGTCAACCGCTTTCTTT
d_gene: TRBD2; abundance: NA; j_gene: TRBJ2-2; v_gene: TRBV4-1; CDR3aa: CASSHPGGGAGELFF; CDR3nt: TGCGCCAGCAGCCATCCCGGGGGAGGGGCCGGGGAGCTGTTTTTT
d_gene: NA; abundance: once; j_gene: TRBJ1-1; v_gene: TRBV28; CDR3aa: CASRPGQNTEAFF; CDR3nt: TGTGCCAGCAGACCGGGACAGAACACTGAAGCTTTCTTT
d_gene: NA; abundance: NA; j_gene: TRBJ1-3; v_gene: TRBV9; CDR3aa: CASSPGISGNTIYF; CDR3nt: TGTGCCAGCAGCCCGGGGATCTCTGGAAACACCATATATTTT
d_gene: TRBD1; abundance: NA; j_gene: TRBJ2-1; v_gene: TRBV7-3; CDR3aa: CASSLTWDRPYNEQFF; CDR3nt: TGTGCCAGCAGCTTAACGTGGGACAGGCCCTACAATGAGCAGTTCTTC
d_gene: NA; abundance: NA; j_gene: TRBJ2-1; v_gene: TRBV29-1; CDR3aa: CSGGGGIGPYNEQFF; CDR3nt: TGCAGCGGGGGGGGCGGGATCGGCCCCTACAATGAGCAGTTCTTC
d_gene: NA; abundance: NA; j_gene: TRBJ1-2; v_gene: TRBV28; CDR3aa: CASSLVQYGYTF; CDR3nt: TGTGCCAGCAGTTTAGTACAGTATGGCTACACCTTC
d_gene: TRBD2; abundance: NA; j_gene: TRBJ2-7; v_gene: TRBV2; CDR3aa: CASRKGLAGGTGEQYF; CDR3nt: TGTGCCAGCAGGAAAGGACTAGCGGGGGGAACGGGGGAGCAGTACTTC
d_gene: NA; abundance: NA; j_gene: TRBJ1-3; v_gene: TRBV7-9; CDR3aa: CAILRQAGNTIYF; CDR3nt: TGTGCCATACTGAGACAGGCTGGAAACACCATATATTTT
d_gene: NA; abundance: NA; j_gene: TRBJ1-5; v_gene: TRBV30; CDR3aa: CAWSGLSNQPQHF; CDR3nt: TGTGCCTGGAGTGGACTGAGCAATCAGCCCCAGCATTTT
d_gene: NA; abundance: NA; j_gene: TRBJ2-7; v_gene: TRBV7-3; CDR3aa: CASSLWVGGEQYF; CDR3nt: TGTGCCAGCAGCTTATGGGTAGGGGGCGAGCAGTACTTC
d_gene: NA; abundance: NA; j_gene: TRBJ1-1; v_gene: TRBV7-9; CDR3aa: CASSLTGDTEAFF; CDR3nt: TGTGCCAGCAGCTTAACGGGGGACACTGAAGCTTTCTTT
d_gene: TRBD1; abundance: once; j_gene: TRBJ1-2; v_gene: TRBV11-2; CDR3aa: CASSLGGQANYGYTF; CDR3nt: TGTGCCAGCAGCTTAGGTGGACAGGCCAACTATGGCTACACCTTC
d_gene: NA; abundance: NA; j_gene: TRBJ1-2; v_gene: TRBV4-3; CDR3aa: CASSQDTNYGYTF; CDR3nt: TGCGCCAGCAGCCAAGATACTAACTATGGCTACACCTTC
d_gene: TRBD1; abundance: NA; j_gene: TRBJ2-7; v_gene: TRBV23-1; CDR3aa: CASSQRDRVKYEQYF; CDR3nt: TGCGCCAGCAGTCAACGGGACAGGGTAAAATACGAGCAGTACTTC
d_gene: NA; abundance: once; j_gene: TRBJ2-5; v_gene: TRBV3-1/TRBV3-2; CDR3aa: CASSQQVTQETQYF; CDR3nt: TGTGCCAGCAGCCAACAGGTCACACAAGAGACCCAGTACTTC
d_gene: NA; abundance: NA; j_gene: TRBJ2-5; v_gene: TRBV18; CDR3aa: CASSPQERSTETQYF; CDR3nt: TGTGCCAGCTCACCACAGGAGCGGTCAACGGAGACCCAGTACTTC
d_gene: TRBD2; abundance: NA; j_gene: TRBJ2-2; v_gene: TRBV7-6; CDR3aa: CASSFPRGGNTGELFF; CDR3nt: TGTGCCAGCAGCTTCCCTCGGGGGGGCAACACCGGGGAGCTGTTTTTT
d_gene: NA; abundance: NA; j_gene: TRBJ2-7; v_gene: TRBV12-5; CDR3aa: CASGLVVQPYEQYF; CDR3nt: TGTGCTAGTGGTTTGGTCGTACAGCCCTACGAGCAGTACTTC
d_gene: TRBD1; abundance: NA; j_gene: TRBJ2-7; v_gene: TRBV18; CDR3aa: CASSRAGQVGNEQYF; CDR3nt: TGTGCCAGCTCTCGGGCCGGACAGGTCGGGAACGAGCAGTACTTC
d_gene: TRBD1; abundance: NA; j_gene: TRBJ2-1; v_gene: TRBV6-6; CDR3aa: CASRMGQGGDEQFF; CDR3nt: TGTGCCAGCAGGATGGGACAGGGTGGAGATGAGCAGTTCTTC
d_gene: TRBD2; abundance: NA; j_gene: TRBJ2-3; v_gene: TRBV4-2; CDR3aa: CASSQDRRLAGPSQSDTQYF; CDR3nt: TGTGCCAGCAGCCAAGATCGGCGGCTAGCGGGGCCCTCGCAATCAGATACGCAGTATTTT
d_gene: TRBD1; abundance: once; j_gene: TRBJ2-2; v_gene: TRBV5-1; CDR3aa: CASSSQGEQGELFF; CDR3nt: TGCGCCAGCAGCTCCCAGGGGGAACAGGGGGAGCTGTTTTTT
d_gene: NA; abundance: NA; j_gene: TRBJ2-7; v_gene: TRBV30; CDR3aa: CAWSETRYEQYF; CDR3nt: TGTGCCTGGAGTGAGACGAGGTACGAGCAGTACTTC
d_gene: TRBD1; abundance: NA; j_gene: TRBJ1-1; v_gene: TRBV5-6; CDR3aa: CASSYGRDSFLNTEAFF; CDR3nt: TGTGCCAGCAGTTACGGGAGGGACAGCTTCCTGAACACTGAAGCTTTCTTT
d_gene: NA; abundance: NA; j_gene: TRBJ1-5; v_gene: TRBV28; CDR3aa: CASSLRQGNQPQHF; CDR3nt: TGTGCCAGCAGTTTAAGGCAGGGCAATCAGCCCCAGCATTTT
d_gene: TRBD1; abundance: NA; j_gene: TRBJ1-4; v_gene: TRBV4-1; CDR3aa: CASRGVVGTGDEKLFF; CDR3nt: TGCGCCAGCAGGGGGGTTGTTGGGACAGGGGATGAAAAACTGTTTTTT
d_gene: NA; abundance: NA; j_gene: TRBJ2-5; v_gene: TRBV5-1; CDR3aa: CASSSTQGLETQYF; CDR3nt: TGCGCCAGCAGCTCAACTCAGGGGTTGGAGACCCAGTACTTC